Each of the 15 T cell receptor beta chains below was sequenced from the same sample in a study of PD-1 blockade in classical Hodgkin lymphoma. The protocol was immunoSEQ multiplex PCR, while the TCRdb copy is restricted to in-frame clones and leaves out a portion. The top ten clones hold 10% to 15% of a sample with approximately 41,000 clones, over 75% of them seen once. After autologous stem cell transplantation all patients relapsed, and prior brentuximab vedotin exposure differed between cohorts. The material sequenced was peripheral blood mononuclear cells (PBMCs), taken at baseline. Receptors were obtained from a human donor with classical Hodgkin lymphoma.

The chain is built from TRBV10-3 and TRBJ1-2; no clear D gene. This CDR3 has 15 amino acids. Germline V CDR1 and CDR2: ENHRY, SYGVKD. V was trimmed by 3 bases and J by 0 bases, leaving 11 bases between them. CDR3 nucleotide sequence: TGTGCCATCAGTGATTTTGTGGCCCCTAACTATGGCTACACCTTC. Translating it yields CAISDFVAPNYGYTF.

CDR3 in amino acids: CASSEGGGYEQYF. The CDR3 DNA sequence: TGTGCCAGTAGTGAAGGGGGCGGTTACGAGCAGTACTTC. The chain employs TRBV19 and TRBJ2-7, with 7 bases fitting TRBD1. Trimming cost V 5 bases and J 4 bases; bases outside gene matches: 5. CDR3 length: 13 amino acids. CDR1 is LNHDA, CDR2 SQIVND, per germline (reference sequence). The variable domain in full, with the rest retrieved from reference TRBV19 and TRBJ2-7, is DGGITQSPKYLFRKEGQNVTLSCEQNLNHDAMYWYRQDPGQGLRLIYYSQIVNDFQKGDIAEGYSVSREKKESFPLTVTSAQKNPTAFYLCASSEGGGYEQYFGPGTRLTVT.

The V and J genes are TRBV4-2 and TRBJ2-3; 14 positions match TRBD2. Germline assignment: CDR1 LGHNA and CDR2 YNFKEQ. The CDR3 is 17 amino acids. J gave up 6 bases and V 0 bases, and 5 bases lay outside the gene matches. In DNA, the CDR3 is TGTGCCAGCAGCCAAGATGGACTAGCGGGGGGAGGTGATACGCAGTATTTT. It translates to CASSQDGLAGGGDTQYF.

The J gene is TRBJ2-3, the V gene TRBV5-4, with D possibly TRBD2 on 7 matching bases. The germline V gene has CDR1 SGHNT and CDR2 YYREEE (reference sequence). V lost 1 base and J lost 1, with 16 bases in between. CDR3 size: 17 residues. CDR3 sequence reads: CASSLRPRGAGTDTQYF. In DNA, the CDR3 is TGTGCCAGCAGCTTGCGCCCCCGGGGGGCGGGCACAGATACGCAGTATTTT.

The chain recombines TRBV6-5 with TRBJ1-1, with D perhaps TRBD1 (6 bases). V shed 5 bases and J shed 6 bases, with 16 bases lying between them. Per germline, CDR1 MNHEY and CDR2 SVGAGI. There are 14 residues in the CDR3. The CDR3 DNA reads TGTGCCAGCAGTCTTGGGGGCCGACAGGCTGAAGCTTTCTTT. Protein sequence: CASSLGGRQAEAFF.

CDR3 amino acids: CASSEDWRQVFYEQYF. The CDR3 DNA reads as TGTGCCAGCAGTGAAGATTGGAGACAAGTCTTCTACGAGCAGTACTTC. V usage is TRBV6-1 and J usage is TRBJ2-7; the D is unclear. Germline V gene lookup returns CDR1 MNHNS and CDR2 SASEGT. The CDR3 consists of 16 residues. Trimming pared 1 base from V and 3 bases from J, leaving 16 bases between.

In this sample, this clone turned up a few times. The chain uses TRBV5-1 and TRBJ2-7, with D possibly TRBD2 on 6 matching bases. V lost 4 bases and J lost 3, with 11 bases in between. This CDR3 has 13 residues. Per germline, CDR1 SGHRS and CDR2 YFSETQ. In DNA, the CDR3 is TGCGCCAGCAGCGCCGGGACTCACTACGAGCAGTACTTC. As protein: CASSAGTHYEQYF.

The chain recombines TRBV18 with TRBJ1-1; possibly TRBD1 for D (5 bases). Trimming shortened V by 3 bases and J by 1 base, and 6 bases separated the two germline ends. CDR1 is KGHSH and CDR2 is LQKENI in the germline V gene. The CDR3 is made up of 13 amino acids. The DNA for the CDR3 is TGTGCCAGCTCACCGGACAAGAACACTGAAGCTTTCTTT. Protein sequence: CASSPDKNTEAFF.

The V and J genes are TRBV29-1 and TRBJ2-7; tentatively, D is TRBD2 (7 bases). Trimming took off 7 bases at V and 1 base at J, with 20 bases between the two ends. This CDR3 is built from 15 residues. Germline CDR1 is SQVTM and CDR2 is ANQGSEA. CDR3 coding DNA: TGCAGCGCCGGCCTGGGCGGGGGCGAGTCCTACGAGCAGTACTTC. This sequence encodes CSAGLGGGESYEQYF.

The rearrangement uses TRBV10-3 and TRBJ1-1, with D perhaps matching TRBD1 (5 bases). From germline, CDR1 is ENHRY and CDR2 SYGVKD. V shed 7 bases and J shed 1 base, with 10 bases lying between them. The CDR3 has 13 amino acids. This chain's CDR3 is CAINDSPNTEAFF. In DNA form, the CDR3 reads TGTGCCATCAACGACAGCCCGAACACTGAAGCTTTCTTT.

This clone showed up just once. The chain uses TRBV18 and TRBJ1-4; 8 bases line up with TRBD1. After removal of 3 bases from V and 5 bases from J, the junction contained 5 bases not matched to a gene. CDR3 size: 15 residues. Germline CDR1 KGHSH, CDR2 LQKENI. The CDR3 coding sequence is TGTGCCAGCTCACCGCGGGACAGGCTAAATGAAAAACTGTTTTTT. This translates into CASSPRDRLNEKLFF.

In DNA, the CDR3 is TGTGCCAGCAGCTTAGGGCAGGATGAAAAACTGTTTTTT. Translating it yields CASSLGQDEKLFF. The genes are TRBV7-9 and TRBJ1-4; D gene uncertain. The germline CDR1 and CDR2 sequences are SEHNR and FQNEAQ (reference sequence). Trimming took 1 base from V and 6 from J, leaving 6 bases between them. CDR3 length: 13 residues.

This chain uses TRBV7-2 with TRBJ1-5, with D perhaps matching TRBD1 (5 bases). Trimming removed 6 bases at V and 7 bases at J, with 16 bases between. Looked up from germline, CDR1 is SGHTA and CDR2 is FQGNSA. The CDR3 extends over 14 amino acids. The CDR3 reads CASSRRASDQPQHF. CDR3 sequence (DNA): TGTGCCAGCAGTCGCAGGGCTTCGGACCAGCCCCAGCATTTT.

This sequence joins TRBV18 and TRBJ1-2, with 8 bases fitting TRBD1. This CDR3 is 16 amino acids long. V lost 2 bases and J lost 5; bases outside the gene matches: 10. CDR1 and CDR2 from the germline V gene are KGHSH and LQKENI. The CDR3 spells CASSPSPGDRSYGYTF. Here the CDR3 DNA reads TGTGCCAGCTCACCATCGCCGGGGGACAGGTCTTATGGCTACACCTTC.

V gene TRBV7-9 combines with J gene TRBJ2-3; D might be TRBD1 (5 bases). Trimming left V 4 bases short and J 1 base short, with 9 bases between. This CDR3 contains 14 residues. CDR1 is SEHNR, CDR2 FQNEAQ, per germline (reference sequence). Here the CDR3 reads CASSSIGGTDTQYF. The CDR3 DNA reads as TGTGCCAGCAGCTCCATAGGGGGCACAGATACGCAGTATTTT.